Shown below are 9 T cell receptor beta chains from a single sample sequenced in a study of cytomegalovirus exposure and HLA in healthy donors. Both 60 Vbeta primers and 13 Jbeta primers went into the PCR. The table came from immunoSEQ multiplex PCR; TCRdb's copy has only in-frame clones and leaves some out. The sample records 90,000 to 150,000 clones, approximately 80% being singletons. The specimen sequenced was PBMCs. The receptor source for this set is a woman in her thirties or forties in good health and CMV-seronegative.

The CDR3 DNA follows: TGTGCCAGCAGCTCCGCCGGGACAGGGAGTGAAAAACTGTTTTTT. Amino acids: CASSSAGTGSEKLFF. The rearrangement joins TRBV7-2 to TRBJ1-4, with TRBD1 matching over 9 bases. V dropped 4 bases and J dropped 7; count of bases not matched to a gene: 7. This CDR3 region has 15 residues. Germline CDR1 and CDR2: SGHTA and FQGNSA.

The chain uses TRBV13 and TRBJ2-5; D is unclear. The ends were cut back, 2 bases at V and 3 bases at J, with 7 bases in the middle. Germline V lookup: CDR1 PRHDT, CDR2 FYEKMQ (reference sequence). The CDR3 totals 13 residues. CDR3: CASSLRQEETQYF. DNA for the CDR3: TGTGCCAGCAGCTTACGGCAGGAAGAGACCCAGTACTTC.

This rearrangement joins TRBV6-5 to TRBJ2-5, with a possible D match to TRBD2 (6 bases). The better agreement between TRBJ2-7 and the DNA end casts doubt on the J call. This CDR3 is built from 16 residues. Germline CDR1 and CDR2: MNHEY and SVGAGI. The chain's CDR3 is CASSYSRGSGDYEQYF. CDR3 in DNA: TGTGCCAGCAGTTACTCACGGGGGAGTGGGGACTACGAGCAGTACTTC.

This clone was picked up one time. The chain has TRBV13 and TRBJ1-2, with TRBD1 as a possible D gene (6 bases). CDR1 PRHDT and CDR2 FYEKMQ come from the germline V gene (reference sequence). The V and J ends lost 6 bases and 6 bases respectively, with 8 bases between them. This CDR3 has 11 residues. The CDR3 sequence: CASSYRDGYTF. The CDR3 bases are TGTGCCAGCAGTTACAGGGATGGCTACACCTTC.

This sequence joins TRBV28 and TRBJ2-7; D remains unclear. The CDR3 consists of 10 residues. V lost 6 bases and J 6 bases, leaving 6 bases between the germline ends. Germline values: CDR1 MDHEN, CDR2 SYDVKM. CDR3 sequence (DNA): TGTGCCAGCAGGAGATCCGAGCAGTACTTC. Translated: CASRRSEQYF. The entire variable domain, with the rest obtained from reference TRBV28 and TRBJ2-7, is as follows: DVKVTQSSRYLVKRTGEKVFLECVQDMDHENMFWYRQDPGLGLRLIYFSYDVKMKEKGDIPEGYSVSREKKERFSLILESASTNQTSMYLCASRRSEQYFGPGTRLTVT.

This rearrangement joins TRBV27 to TRBJ1-5, with 7 bases aligning to TRBD1. Trimming cost V 5 bases and J 1 base; bases outside gene matches: 5. The length of the CDR3 is 15 residues. Per the germline V gene, CDR1 is MNHEY and CDR2 is SMNVEV (reference sequence). CDR3 residues: CASSQDRWSNQPQHF. The CDR3, as DNA: TGTGCCAGCAGTCAGGACAGGTGGAGCAATCAGCCCCAGCATTTT.

The V call is TRBV5-1, the J call TRBJ2-1, with 7 bases lining up with TRBD2. After removal of 1 base from V and 0 bases from J, the junction contained 7 bases not matched to a gene. Germline V gene data show CDR1 as SGHRS and CDR2 as YFSETQ. This CDR3 is built from 17 residues. The CDR3 bases are TGCGCCAGCAGCTTGACGGGGGAGGGGACCTCCTACAATGAGCAGTTCTTC. Translated, it gives CASSLTGEGTSYNEQFF.

The rearrangement joins TRBV28 to TRBJ2-7; 7 positions match TRBD1. V was pared by 6 bases and J by 1 base, with 6 bases of the junction left unmatched. From germline, CDR1 is MDHEN and CDR2 SYDVKM. The CDR3 spans 14 residues. The CDR3 DNA reads TGTGCCAGCAGCAAACAGGGGATGTCCTACGAGCAGTACTTC. Amino acids: CASSKQGMSYEQYF.

This rearrangement joins TRBV4-1 to TRBJ2-7; 8 nucleotides agree with TRBD2. After removal of 0 bases from V and 6 bases from J, the junction contained 13 bases not matched to a gene. This CDR3 has 17 amino acids. The germline V gene has CDR1 MGHRA and CDR2 YSYEKL. The CDR3 region is CASSQDPRGTRETEQYF. The CDR3 DNA is TGCGCCAGCAGCCAAGATCCCCGCGGGACTAGAGAGACCGAGCAGTACTTC.